Below, 18 T cell receptor beta chains from the same sample are listed, as sequenced in a study of human T cells and chemical hapten exposure. TCRdb ran MiXCR on the RACE reads and lists one entry per CDR3 protein. The sample lists 180,000 or so distinct CDR3 sequences, about a fifth seen once, with less than 7% in the top ten. Time point denoted: patch test 1, 2 weeks after DPC sensitization. Treatment: therapeutic diphenylcyclopropenone sensitization with weekly scalp DPC. The sample here was whole blood, taken in connection with sensitization to the hapten diphenylcyclopropenone (DPC). The origin of the receptors is a woman in her forties or fifties with alopecia areata. Some clones in this sample may be carry-over from other donors' samples.

This sequence joins TRBV20-1 and TRBJ2-1; TRBD2 matches 10 bases. Per germline, CDR1 DFQATT and CDR2 SNEGSKA (reference sequence). With 2 bases clipped from V and 7 bases from J, the junction kept 11 bases outside the gene matches. The CDR3 runs 16 residues. CDR3 bases: TGCAGTGCTAGATTAATCCGAGCGGGAGGGCCGAATGAGCAGTTCTTC. Amino acid sequence: CSARLIRAGGPNEQFF.

The chain joins TRBV20-1 to TRBJ2-1; 13 bases line up with TRBD2. Germline V gene data show CDR1 as DFQATT and CDR2 as SNEGSKA (reference sequence). This CDR3 spans 17 amino acids. Trimming at V came to 8 bases and at J to 5 bases, leaving 15 bases not matched to a gene. As DNA, the CDR3 is TGCAGTTTCGACCTACTACTAGCGGGAGGGCCCCACAATGAGCAGTTCTTC. This sequence encodes CSFDLLLAGGPHNEQFF.

This clonotype appeared a few times. The gene calls are TRBV3-1 and TRBJ1-2; D call uncertain. CDR1 is LGHDT and CDR2 is YNNKEL in the germline V gene (reference sequence). Between the trimmed V and J ends, which lost 2 bases and 4 bases, there was a span of 8 bases. This CDR3 spans 13 amino acids. CDR3 in DNA: TGTGCCAGCAGCCAATTAAGCAGCTATGGCTACACCTTC. It translates to CASSQLSSYGYTF.

The J gene is TRBJ1-1, the V gene TRBV6-5; D gene uncertain. The germline V gene has CDR1 MNHEY and CDR2 SVGAGI. Trimming removed 6 bases from V and 1 base from J, with 6 bases in between. The length of the CDR3 is 12 residues. The CDR3 sequence is CASRGGNTEAFF. The CDR3 nucleotides are TGTGCCAGCAGAGGAGGGAACACTGAAGCTTTCTTT.

This chain connects TRBV5-1 to TRBJ2-7; 7 nucleotides match TRBD1. Trimming took 5 bases from V and 0 from J; bases not matched to a gene: 5. The V gene's germline CDR1 is SGHRS and CDR2 YFSETQ. CDR3 length equals 14 residues. The chain's CDR3 is CASSWGQNSYEQYF. DNA for the CDR3: TGCGCCAGCAGTTGGGGACAGAACTCCTACGAGCAGTACTTC.

The CDR3 DNA reads TGTGCCTGCTCTTTGACTAGCGGGGCACGACAAGAGACCCAGTACTTC. This encodes CACSLTSGARQETQYF. This chain connects TRBV2 to TRBJ2-5, with 11 bases lining up with TRBD2. The CDR3 length is 16 residues. CDR1 is SNHLY, CDR2 FYNNEI, per germline. Trimming cost V 11 bases and J 2 bases; bases outside gene matches: 13.

The V call is TRBV29-1, the J call TRBJ2-2; 12 bases map to TRBD1. Trimming removed 3 bases from V and 5 bases from J; junction bases left unmatched: 4. The CDR3 is 15 amino acids. In germline, CDR1 is SQVTM, CDR2 ANQGSEA. The CDR3 sequence: CSVEGQGARTGELFF. CDR3 nucleotides: TGCAGCGTTGAGGGACAGGGGGCCCGGACCGGGGAGCTGTTTTTT.

The chain links TRBV12-5 to TRBJ2-1; 8 bases align to TRBD2. This CDR3 has 16 residues. The trim removed 5 bases at V and 0 bases at J, leaving 6 bases unmatched. CDR1 is LGHNT, CDR2 FRNRAP, per germline. This CDR3 reads CASGPPLAGSYNEQFF. The CDR3 DNA reads as TGTGCTAGTGGTCCCCCCCTAGCGGGCTCCTACAATGAGCAGTTCTTC.

J is TRBJ2-5 and V is TRBV6-2 or TRBV6-3; D call uncertain. The CDR3 length is 12 residues. The germline V and J ends were trimmed by 5 bases and 5 bases, with 9 bases remaining between them. Germline V lookup: CDR1 MNHEY, CDR2 SVGEGT. CDR3 sequence (DNA): TGTGCCAGCAGTCCAGGAGCGGAGACCCAGTACTTC. Translation: CASSPGAETQYF.

This sequence joins TRBV24-1 and TRBJ2-1; 7 positions agree with TRBD1. Germline V gene sequence: CDR1 KGHDR, CDR2 SFDVKD. The CDR3 is 16 amino acids. Trimming cost V 3 bases and J 6 bases; bases outside gene matches: 10. Written as DNA, the CDR3 is TGTGCCACCAGTGATCATAGAACAGGGGTAAGCAATGAGCAGTTCTTC. This gives the protein CATSDHRTGVSNEQFF.

The CDR3 nucleotides are TGCAGCGTTGATCCAACAGGCGGCAGCCAGTTCTTC. Its translation: CSVDPTGGSQFF. V and J are TRBV29-1 and TRBJ2-1; possibly TRBD1 for D (5 bases). Germline-derived CDR1 and CDR2 are SQVTM and ANQGSEA. The CDR3 runs 12 residues. V was pared by 3 bases and J by 13 bases, with 16 bases between.

This clonotype turned up a few times. CDR3 sequence (DNA): TGCGCCAGCTCCCCGGGACAGGGTGCCAAGACCCAGTACTTC. Its translation: CASSPGQGAKTQYF. V and J are TRBV5-1 and TRBJ2-5, with 9 bases lining up with TRBD1. The CDR3 consists of 14 residues. CDR1 is SGHRS, CDR2 YFSETQ, per germline. V lost 7 bases and J lost 6; bases outside the gene matches: 10.

This clonotype was picked up many times. Here the CDR3 reads CASSHPNRGGEQYF. The DNA for the CDR3 is TGTGCCAGCAGCCATCCTAACCGTGGTGGCGAGCAGTACTTC. The J gene is TRBJ2-7, the V gene TRBV14, with D hard to call. This CDR3 comprises 14 residues. Germline CDR1 SGHDN, CDR2 FVKESK. With 3 bases removed from V and 6 bases from J, the gap between germline ends came to 15 bases.

The J gene is TRBJ1-1, the V gene TRBV7-9; D is uncertain. V was cut by 4 bases and J by 6 bases, with 18 bases left in between. The CDR3 is made up of 15 amino acids. CDR1 is SEHNR, CDR2 FQNEAQ, per germline (reference sequence). The CDR3 is CASSSLEGNFAEAFF. The CDR3 nucleotides read TGTGCCAGCAGCTCCTTGGAGGGTAATTTTGCTGAAGCTTTCTTT.

The table lists this clonotype with a few counts. The chain employs TRBV20-1 and TRBJ1-2; D is perhaps TRBD1 (6 bases). V gave up 5 bases and J gave up 3 bases, with 10 bases separating them. This CDR3 comprises 12 residues. Per the germline V gene, CDR1 is DFQATT and CDR2 is SNEGSKA (reference sequence). Here the CDR3 reads CSASDRDYGYTF. The CDR3 coding sequence is TGCAGTGCTTCGGACAGAGACTATGGCTACACCTTC.

This clonotype came up a few times. CDR3 amino acids: CSASAAGGTEAFF. The CDR3, as DNA: TGCAGTGCTAGTGCGGCAGGGGGCACTGAAGCTTTCTTT. The J gene is TRBJ1-1, the V gene TRBV20-1, with 7 bases aligning to TRBD1. The CDR3 is made up of 13 amino acids. CDR1 is DFQATT and CDR2 is SNEGSKA in the germline V gene (reference sequence). V dropped 3 bases and J dropped 4; count of bases not matched to a gene: 5.

The chain is built from TRBV7-3 and TRBJ1-1; unclear D gene. Trimming removed 2 bases from V and 1 base from J, with 11 bases in between. Germline V gene lookup returns CDR1 SGHTA and CDR2 FQGTGA. The CDR3 consists of 15 residues. CDR3 in amino acids: CASSLASGKNTEAFF. The CDR3 coding sequence is TGTGCCAGCAGCTTAGCCTCCGGGAAGAACACTGAAGCTTTCTTT.

V usage is TRBV7-9 and J usage is TRBJ2-1; D is unclear. Germline CDR1 and CDR2: SEHNR and FQNEAQ (reference sequence). V lost 1 base, J lost 9 bases, and 7 bases lay in between. The length of the CDR3 is 12 residues. The CDR3 DNA follows: TGTGCCAGCAGCTTAGGCATCGGTGAGCAGTTCTTC. Protein: CASSLGIGEQFF.